This T cell receptor (beta chain) was captured by sequencing in a study of blood T cell repertoires in COVID-19. The CDR3 extends over 13 amino acids. Trimming took off 4 bases at V and 6 bases at J, with 11 bases between the two ends. Germline V lookup: CDR1 LNHDA, CDR2 SQIVND (reference sequence). Method: immunoSEQ multiplex PCR; TCRdb's copy keeps in-frame clones and lacks some. The sample holds hundreds of thousands of clones, 80% seen once. The specimen was PBMCs or T cells enriched from blood (not recorded which). This chain uses TRBV19 with TRBJ2-3, with D perhaps matching TRBD1 (5 bases). The sequence derives from a man aged 25-40 years with acute COVID-19. CDR3 coding DNA: TGTGCCAGTAGTAATGGACACGGGGATACGCAGTATTTT. Protein sequence: CASSNGHGDTQYF.